The T cell receptor (beta chain) described here comes from a study of neurological immune-mediated disorders. Regarding the study as a whole: Multiple sclerosis patients had less TCR clonal expansion than even healthy controls, unlike HTLV-1-associated myelopathy.

The germline V gene encodes CDR1 KGHDR and CDR2 SFDVKD. The V end was cut by 1 base, the J end by 5 bases, with 10 bases between. The CDR3 length is 14 residues. From 15-18 subjects, every sequencing run obtained over 190 million TCR-beta sequences. TCRdb re-called the 5' RACE reads through MiXCR, storing one row per CDR3 protein. In the table there are tens of thousands of distinct CDR3 sequences, roughly 15% of which are singletons. Time point defined: longitudinal time-point 1 (baseline). On this clonotype: Its cognate antigen is unknown.

V gene TRBV24-1 combines with J gene TRBJ2-5, with D possibly TRBD2 on 5 matching bases. The sequenced sample consisted of PBMCs. This clonotype was obtained from a female donor with HTLV-1-associated myelopathy (HAM/TSP). The CDR3 protein is CATSDFNGVETQYF. In DNA, the CDR3 is TGTGCCACCAGTGATTTTAACGGGGTGGAGACCCAGTACTTC.